These 18 T cell receptor beta chains share one sample of origin, sequenced in a study of blood T cell repertoires in COVID-19. Clones were sequenced by immunoSEQ multiplex PCR, and TCRdb holds only the in-frame ones, with some missing. The repertoire holds 130,000 to 150,000 clones, with about 85% as singletons. Source material: peripheral blood. Receptor source: a human donor with acute or convalescent COVID-19. The donor label of this sample is uncertain.

A note on this clone: Different DNA sequences within this sample yield the same CDR3. The genes are TRBV28 and TRBJ1-2; 9 bases fit TRBD1. Germline lookup yields CDR1 MDHEN and CDR2 SYDVKM. V trimming: 4 bases; J trimming: 3 bases; junction bases outside the gene matches: 6. The CDR3 totals 15 residues. The CDR3 bases are TGTGCCAGCAGTTCCCCGGGACAGGGTGACTATGGCTACACCTTC. Translating gives CASSSPGQGDYGYTF.

The chain links TRBV11-1 to TRBJ2-1, with 8 nucleotides matching TRBD2. The CDR3 loop spans 14 amino acids. J was trimmed by 4 bases and V by 5 bases; bases with no gene match: 4. Germline V gives CDR1 SGHAT, CDR2 FQDESV (reference sequence). The CDR3 nucleotides are TGTGCCAGCAGCCCCACTAGCGGTTACAATGAGCAGTTCTTC. Its protein is CASSPTSGYNEQFF.

Here the CDR3 DNA reads TGCGCCAGCAGCCCTGTCCCGGGACAGGCCAGCTCCTACGAGCAGTACGTC. This sequence encodes CASSPVPGQASSYEQYV. This chain links TRBV5-1 with TRBJ2-7; 8 positions match TRBD1. The germline gives CDR1 SGHRS, CDR2 YFSETQ. The CDR3 extends over 17 amino acids. With 4 bases clipped from V and 0 bases from J, the junction kept 12 bases outside the gene matches.

The chain links TRBV6-5 to TRBJ1-5; D gene unclear. CDR3 length equals 13 residues. Germline V gene sequence: CDR1 MNHEY, CDR2 SVGAGI. Deletions cut 0 bases from V and 6 bases from J, with 6 bases between. The CDR3 DNA follows: TGTGCCAGCAGTTACTCACGGGGTCAGCCCCAGCATTTT. Its translation: CASSYSRGQPQHF.

This chain joins TRBV3-1 (or the pseudogene TRBV3-2) and TRBJ1-2, with D tentatively TRBD1 (5 bases). V lost 4 bases, J lost 4 bases, and 7 bases lay in between. Germline assignment: CDR1 LGHDT and CDR2 YNNKEL (reference sequence). The CDR3 runs to 12 residues. CDR3 residues: CASSLTVYGYTF. The CDR3, as DNA: TGTGCCAGCAGCCTGACAGTCTATGGCTACACCTTC.

J is TRBJ1-2 and V is TRBV20-1; perhaps TRBD1 as D (5 bases). Germline values: CDR1 DFQATT, CDR2 SNEGSKA (reference sequence). The CDR3 spans 12 residues. Trimming stripped 3 bases from V and 4 bases from J, with 9 bases between. CDR3 DNA: TGCAGTGCTAGTGCAGGGATCTATGGCTACACCTTC. This codes for CSASAGIYGYTF.

V usage is TRBV11-2 and J usage is TRBJ2-1; D may be TRBD2 (7 bases). V was clipped by 0 bases and J by 9 bases, with 18 bases between them. The CDR3 length is 16 residues. The germline V gene has CDR1 SGHAT and CDR2 FQNNGV. Written as DNA, the CDR3 is TGTGCCAGCAGCTTAGATCTACGAGGGGGGGCTCTTGAGCAGTTCTTC. Its protein product is CASSLDLRGGALEQFF.

This clone is a singleton in its sample. The V call is TRBV7-2, the J call TRBJ1-3; D call uncertain. Germline CDR1 reads SGHTA; CDR2 reads FQGNSA. The ends were cut back, 3 bases at V and 1 base at J, with 7 bases in the middle. The CDR3 spans 14 residues. CDR3 region: CASSFARSGNTIYF. The CDR3 region has the DNA TGTGCCAGCAGCTTCGCCAGGTCTGGAAACACCATATATTTT.

The rearrangement links TRBV28 to TRBJ2-3; TRBD2 matches 11 bases. The CDR3 is 18 residues long. V lost 6 bases to trimming and J lost 0 bases; unmatched junction nucleotides: 11. CDR1 MDHEN and CDR2 SYDVKM come from the germline V gene. CDR3 DNA: TGTGCCAGCAGCCTTACCCGCGGACTAGCGGGTAGCACAGATACGCAGTATTTT. Amino acids: CASSLTRGLAGSTDTQYF.

The CDR3 here is CASSFTGGLGQPQHF. CDR3 DNA sequence: TGCGCCAGCAGCTTCACAGGGGGATTGGGTCAGCCCCAGCATTTT. V and J are TRBV5-1 and TRBJ1-5, with 8 bases identical to TRBD1. The CDR3 is 15 residues long. Germline assignment: CDR1 SGHRS and CDR2 YFSETQ. J was trimmed by 6 bases and V by 2 bases; bases with no gene match: 7.

V gene TRBV3-1 (or the pseudogene TRBV3-2) combines with J gene TRBJ1-4, with 7 bases lining up with TRBD1. Germline CDR1 is LGHDT and CDR2 is YNNKEL (reference sequence). The J segment lost 7 bases and the V segment lost 4 bases, leaving 9 bases of the junction unmatched. This CDR3 contains 15 residues. The CDR3 protein is CASSPPGGLGEKLFF. The CDR3 nucleotides are TGTGCCAGCAGCCCGCCAGGGGGACTGGGTGAAAAACTGTTTTTT.

This clone was found a few times. V usage is TRBV12-3 or TRBV12-4 and J usage is TRBJ2-3, with D tentatively TRBD2 (6 bases). The V end lost 1 base, the J end lost 11 bases, and 7 bases lay between the germline ends. This CDR3 is built from 11 residues. The CDR3 sequence is CASSLGGEQYF. The CDR3 DNA follows: TGTGCCAGCAGTTTAGGGGGGGAGCAGTATTTT.

The rearrangement joins TRBV19 to TRBJ2-3; D unresolved. Germline lookup yields CDR1 LNHDA and CDR2 SQIVND (reference sequence). Trimming pared 3 bases from V and 0 bases from J, leaving 4 bases between. This CDR3 has 13 residues. DNA of the CDR3: TGTGCCAGTAGTATGCTAAGCACAGATACGCAGTATTTT. Amino acid sequence: CASSMLSTDTQYF.

In this sample, this clone turned up once. The rearrangement joins TRBV19 to TRBJ2-7; 7 bases agree with TRBD2. The CDR3 sequence is 14 residues long. The germline CDR1 and CDR2 sequences are LNHDA and SQIVND (reference sequence). Unmatched junction bases numbered 10, after V lost 6 bases and J lost 5 bases. DNA of the CDR3: TGTGCCAGTAGCGCGGGACTAACCGCCAACGAGCAGTACTTC. It codes for CASSAGLTANEQYF.

As for this clone: The same CDR3 also results from other DNA sequences found in this sample. The genes are TRBV28 and TRBJ2-7; TRBD1 aligns across 9 bases. Trimming removed 4 bases from V and 2 bases from J; junction bases left unmatched: 3. Germline CDR1 reads MDHEN; CDR2 reads SYDVKM. The CDR3 has 14 residues. The CDR3 reads CASSSDRGAYEQYV. CDR3 in DNA: TGTGCCAGCAGTTCGGACAGGGGAGCCTACGAGCAGTACGTC.

This chain connects TRBV7-3 to TRBJ1-2; the match to TRBD1 covers 7 bases. Germline V gives CDR1 SGHTA, CDR2 FQGTGA. This CDR3 contains 13 residues. With V trimmed by 4 bases and J by 4 bases, 3 bases remained unmatched. The DNA for the CDR3 is TGTGCCAGCAGCTCCGGGACAGTCTATGGCTACACCTTC. It yields the protein CASSSGTVYGYTF.

This clone has a count of ten or more. V and J are TRBV6-8 and TRBJ2-2; 9 bases line up with TRBD1. Losses at the gene ends were 5 bases for V and 1 base for J; bases not matched to a gene: 14. This CDR3 spans 19 amino acids. Germline V gene sequence: CDR1 MNHGY, CDR2 SAAAGT. In nucleotides, the CDR3 is TGTGCCAGCAGTCCCGGGACAGGGTACGTGGCGTTGAACACCGGGGAGCTGTTTTTT. This sequence encodes CASSPGTGYVALNTGELFF.

This sequence joins TRBV18 and TRBJ1-4, with D perhaps TRBD1 (5 bases). There are 16 residues in the CDR3. V lost 3 bases to trimming and J lost 4 bases, with 15 bases between them. Germline V gives CDR1 KGHSH, CDR2 LQKENI. CDR3 amino acids: CASSPQGVELNEKLFF. DNA for the CDR3: TGTGCCAGCTCACCCCAGGGCGTTGAACTTAATGAAAAACTGTTTTTT. Combining the CDR3 with reference TRBV18 and TRBJ1-4 gives the whole variable domain NAGVMQNPRHLVRRRGQEARLRCSPMKGHSHVYWYRQLPEEGLKFMVYLQKENIIDESGMPKERFSAEFPKEGPSILRIQQVVRGDSAAYFCASSPQGVELNEKLFFGSGTQLSVL.